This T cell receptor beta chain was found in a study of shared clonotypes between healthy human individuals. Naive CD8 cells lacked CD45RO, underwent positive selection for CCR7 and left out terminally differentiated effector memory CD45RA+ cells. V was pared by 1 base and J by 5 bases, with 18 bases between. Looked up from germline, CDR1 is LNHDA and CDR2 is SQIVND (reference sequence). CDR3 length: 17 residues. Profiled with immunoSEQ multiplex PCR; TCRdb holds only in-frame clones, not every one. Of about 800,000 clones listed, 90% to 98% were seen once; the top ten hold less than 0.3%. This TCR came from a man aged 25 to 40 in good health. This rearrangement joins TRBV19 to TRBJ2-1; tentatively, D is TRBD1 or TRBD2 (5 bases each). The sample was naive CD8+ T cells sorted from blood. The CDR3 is CASSIVKWESRDNEQFF. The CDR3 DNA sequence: TGTGCCAGTAGTATAGTGAAGTGGGAGTCCAGGGACAATGAGCAGTTCTTC.